These 15 T cell receptor beta chains were all obtained from the same sample, sequenced in a study of blood T cell repertoires in COVID-19. This table comes from immunoSEQ multiplex PCR, and its TCRdb copy is limited to in-frame clones, with some not included. The sample includes 55,000 to 70,000 clones, about 83% of them seen just once. Sequences were obtained from peripheral blood. These receptors were collected from a woman of 80 years or more with acute or convalescent COVID-19.

The rearrangement uses TRBV2 and TRBJ2-7, with TRBD1 identical over 12 bases. There are 15 residues in the CDR3. After removal of 3 bases from V and 6 bases from J, the junction contained 6 bases not matched to a gene. Germline CDR1 and CDR2: SNHLY and FYNNEI. Written as DNA, the CDR3 is TGTGCCAGCAGTGACCCGGGACAGGGGGCTGGCGAGCAGTACTTC. Its protein is CASSDPGQGAGEQYF.

The chain has TRBV3-1 (or the pseudogene TRBV3-2) and TRBJ1-1; D possibly corresponds to TRBD1 (5 bases). Germline values: CDR1 LGHDT, CDR2 YNNKEL (reference sequence). This CDR3 is built from 15 residues. The V end was cut by 4 bases, the J end by 4 bases, with 16 bases between. CDR3 sequence (DNA): TGTGCCAGCAGCCGTACCTCGACAGTGGGCACTGAAGCTTTCTTT. This encodes CASSRTSTVGTEAFF.

The gene calls are TRBV6-5 and TRBJ2-7; D possibly corresponds to TRBD2 (6 bases). Trimming cost V 6 bases and J 2 bases, with 14 bases left between them. CDR1 MNHEY and CDR2 SVGAGI come from the germline V gene. This CDR3 is 14 amino acids long. For the CDR3, the DNA is TGTGCCAGCAGCGTTGGGGCGGGACCCTACGAGCAGTACTTC. Encoded protein: CASSVGAGPYEQYF.

V is TRBV28 and J is TRBJ1-5; D not resolved. V lost 6 bases and J 2 bases, leaving 11 bases between the germline ends. The germline CDR1 and CDR2 sequences are MDHEN and SYDVKM. The CDR3 length is 14 residues. The CDR3 coding sequence is TGTGCCAGCAGCGGGGATGGGGGCAATCAGCCCCAGCATTTT. Encoded protein: CASSGDGGNQPQHF.

A few counts support this clone. This chain uses TRBV11-2 with TRBJ2-7, with a tentative D call TRBD2 (5 bases). Trimming shortened V by 7 bases and J by 2 bases, and 15 bases separated the two germline ends. The germline gives CDR1 SGHAT, CDR2 FQNNGV. CDR3 size: 14 residues. This chain's CDR3 is CASTGEVPPYEQYF. CDR3 DNA sequence: TGTGCCAGCACCGGGGAAGTTCCCCCCTACGAGCAGTACTTC.

The chain combines TRBV27 with TRBJ1-2; weak D call: TRBD1 (5 bases). Trimming pared 2 bases from V and 6 bases from J, leaving 22 bases between. Per germline, CDR1 MNHEY and CDR2 SMNVEV (reference sequence). CDR3 length: 17 amino acids. CDR3 bases: TGTGCCAGCAGTTTACAGGTAACAGGTGTCTCGACGCATGGCTACACCTTC. Residues: CASSLQVTGVSTHGYTF.

V gene TRBV5-6 combines with J gene TRBJ1-5; D unclear. V was pared by 0 bases and J by 4 bases, with 11 bases between. Germline CDR1 SGHDT, CDR2 YYEEEE. The CDR3 contains 15 residues. CDR3 sequence: CASSLGQVLNQPQHF. CDR3 coding DNA: TGTGCCAGCAGCTTGGGGCAGGTGTTAAATCAGCCCCAGCATTTT. Together with reference TRBV5-6 and TRBJ1-5, the CDR3 gives the full variable domain: DAGVTQSPTHLIKTRGQQVTLRCSPKSGHDTVSWYQQALGQGPQFIFQYYEEEERQRGNFPDRFSGHQFPNYSSELNVNALLLGDSALYLCASSLGQVLNQPQHFGDGTRLSIL.

The chain's CDR3 is CASSWTGSHEQYF. The CDR3, as DNA: TGCGCCAGCAGCTGGACGGGGTCCCACGAGCAGTACTTC. The chain carries TRBV5-1 and TRBJ2-7, with a weak D call TRBD2 (5 bases). Per the germline V gene, CDR1 is SGHRS and CDR2 is YFSETQ. The CDR3 is made up of 13 amino acids. Trimming took 3 bases from V and 5 from J, leaving 12 bases between them.

The chain combines TRBV30 with TRBJ2-7; 9 bases line up with TRBD2. The CDR3 sequence is 14 residues long. The V segment lost 0 bases and the J segment 3 bases; nucleotides outside the gene matches: 3. Germline loops: CDR1 GTSNPN, CDR2 SVGIG (reference sequence). The CDR3 region is CAWSVRLADYEQYF. CDR3 DNA sequence: TGTGCCTGGAGTGTACGACTAGCGGACTACGAGCAGTACTTC.

The genes are TRBV7-2 and TRBJ2-7, with TRBD2 matching over 10 bases. J lost 6 bases, V lost 5 bases, and 10 bases had no gene match. The CDR3 runs to 15 residues. In germline, CDR1 is SGHTA, CDR2 FQGNSA. The CDR3 nucleotides read TGTGCCAGCAGCCAACAGGTAGCGGGAGGAGGCGAGCAGTACTTC. The encoded protein is CASSQQVAGGGEQYF.

The V gene is TRBV18, the J gene TRBJ1-3, with 11 positions matching TRBD1. The CDR3 is 16 residues long. V lost 3 bases to trimming and J lost 4 bases; unmatched junction nucleotides: 5. From germline, CDR1 is KGHSH and CDR2 LQKENI. CDR3: CASSPDRGLSGNTIYF. The CDR3 region has the DNA TGTGCCAGCTCACCGGACAGGGGGCTGTCGGGAAACACCATATATTTT.

This clone was seen a handful of times. The V call is TRBV7-9, the J call TRBJ1-6; TRBD1 might be the D (5 bases). Trimming cost V 5 bases and J 7 bases, with 12 bases left between them. Germline loops: CDR1 SEHNR, CDR2 FQNEAQ (reference sequence). This CDR3 comprises 14 residues. CDR3 coding DNA: TGTGCCAGCAGCCTGCTCGGGGGAAATTCACCCCTCCACTTT. Amino acids: CASSLLGGNSPLHF.

This clone has only one observation. The chain carries TRBV19 and TRBJ1-4; 10 bases match TRBD1. There are 17 residues in the CDR3. Losses at the gene ends were 2 bases for V and 5 bases for J; bases not matched to a gene: 8. The V gene's germline CDR1 is LNHDA and CDR2 SQIVND (reference sequence). This CDR3 reads CASSISDRGLLNEKLFF. In DNA form, the CDR3 reads TGTGCCAGTAGTATAAGCGACAGGGGGCTTTTGAATGAAAAACTGTTTTTT.

This clone has a handful of counts. The CDR3 nucleotides are TGTGCCAGCAGCCCCGGGAGCGCGAACACCGGGGAGCTGTTTTTT. Protein sequence: CASSPGSANTGELFF. The chain combines TRBV7-9 with TRBJ2-2; D perhaps matches TRBD2 (6 bases). CDR1 is SEHNR, CDR2 FQNEAQ, per germline (reference sequence). Deletions cut 5 bases from V and 0 bases from J, with 10 bases between. The CDR3 has 15 residues. Filled out from reference TRBV7-9 and TRBJ2-2, the complete variable domain reads DTGVSQNPRHKITKRGQNVTFRCDPISEHNRLYWYRQTLGQGPEFLTYFQNEAQLEKSRLLSDRFSAERPKGSFSTLEIQRTEQGDSAMYLCASSPGSANTGELFFGEGSRLTVL.

The chain joins TRBV2 to TRBJ1-2; D remains ambiguous. The V and J ends lost 6 bases and 2 bases respectively, with 10 bases between them. Per germline, CDR1 SNHLY and CDR2 FYNNEI. This CDR3 region has 13 residues. The CDR3 bases are TGTGCCAGCAGCTACGACGGGAACTATGGCTACACCTTC. Translated: CASSYDGNYGYTF.